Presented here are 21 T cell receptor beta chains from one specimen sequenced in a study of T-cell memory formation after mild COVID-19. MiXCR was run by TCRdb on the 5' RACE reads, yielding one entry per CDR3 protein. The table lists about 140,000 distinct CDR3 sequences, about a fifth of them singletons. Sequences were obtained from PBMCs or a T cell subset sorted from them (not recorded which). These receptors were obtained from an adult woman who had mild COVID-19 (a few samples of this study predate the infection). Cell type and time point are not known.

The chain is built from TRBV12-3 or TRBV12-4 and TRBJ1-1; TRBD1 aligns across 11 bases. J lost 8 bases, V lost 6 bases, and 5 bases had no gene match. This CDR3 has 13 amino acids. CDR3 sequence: CASSGQGALEAFF. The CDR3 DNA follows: TGTGCCAGCAGCGGACAGGGGGCTTTGGAAGCTTTCTTT.

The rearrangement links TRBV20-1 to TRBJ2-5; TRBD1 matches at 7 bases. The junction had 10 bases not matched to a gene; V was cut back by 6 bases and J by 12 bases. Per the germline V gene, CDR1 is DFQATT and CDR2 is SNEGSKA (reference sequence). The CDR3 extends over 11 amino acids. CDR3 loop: CSAPRQGGEYF. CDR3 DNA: TGCAGTGCGCCTCGACAGGGTGGGGAGTACTTC.

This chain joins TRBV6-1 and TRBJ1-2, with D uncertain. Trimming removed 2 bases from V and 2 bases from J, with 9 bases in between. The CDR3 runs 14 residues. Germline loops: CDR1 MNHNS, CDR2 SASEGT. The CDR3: CASSERVENYGYTF. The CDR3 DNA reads TGTGCCAGCAGTGAAAGGGTCGAAAACTATGGCTACACCTTC.

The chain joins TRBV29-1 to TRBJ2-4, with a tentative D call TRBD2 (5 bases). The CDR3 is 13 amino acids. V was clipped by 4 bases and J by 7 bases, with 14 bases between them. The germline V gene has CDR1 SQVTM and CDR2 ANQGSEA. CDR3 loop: CSVGVSGGNIQYF. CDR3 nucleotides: TGCAGCGTTGGCGTCAGCGGTGGGAACATTCAGTACTTC.

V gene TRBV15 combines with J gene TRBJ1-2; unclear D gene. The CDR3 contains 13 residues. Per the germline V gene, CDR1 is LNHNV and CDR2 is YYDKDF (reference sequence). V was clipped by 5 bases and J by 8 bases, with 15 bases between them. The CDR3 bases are TGTGCCACCAGCTTGGACCCATTGGGGGGCTACACCTTC. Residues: CATSLDPLGGYTF.

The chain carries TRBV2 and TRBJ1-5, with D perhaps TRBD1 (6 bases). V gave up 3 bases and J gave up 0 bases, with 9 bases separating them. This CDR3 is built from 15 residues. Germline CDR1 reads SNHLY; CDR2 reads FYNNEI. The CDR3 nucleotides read TGTGCCAGCAGTGACACAGGGTTTAGCAATCAGCCCCAGCATTTT. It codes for CASSDTGFSNQPQHF.

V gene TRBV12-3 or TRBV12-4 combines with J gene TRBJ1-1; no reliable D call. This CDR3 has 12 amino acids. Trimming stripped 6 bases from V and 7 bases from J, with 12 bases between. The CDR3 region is CASSLTFGEAFF. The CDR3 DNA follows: TGTGCCAGCAGCCTCACGTTTGGTGAAGCTTTCTTT.

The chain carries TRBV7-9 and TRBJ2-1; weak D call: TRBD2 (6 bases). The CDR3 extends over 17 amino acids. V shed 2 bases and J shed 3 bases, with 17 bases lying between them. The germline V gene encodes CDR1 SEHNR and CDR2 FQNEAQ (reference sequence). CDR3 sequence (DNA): TGTGCCAGCAGCTTATGGCCTCTTTCCGGGAGCTACAATGAGCAGTTCTTC. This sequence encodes CASSLWPLSGSYNEQFF.

The CDR3 DNA reads TGTGCCAGCAGCTTGGGAGGGGGAATGGATACGCAGTATTTT. Translating gives CASSLGGGMDTQYF. The chain recombines TRBV7-9 with TRBJ2-3; possibly TRBD2 for D (7 bases). There are 14 residues in the CDR3. The V end lost 3 bases, the J end lost 6 bases, and 13 bases lay between the germline ends. Germline CDR1 and CDR2: SEHNR and FQNEAQ (reference sequence).

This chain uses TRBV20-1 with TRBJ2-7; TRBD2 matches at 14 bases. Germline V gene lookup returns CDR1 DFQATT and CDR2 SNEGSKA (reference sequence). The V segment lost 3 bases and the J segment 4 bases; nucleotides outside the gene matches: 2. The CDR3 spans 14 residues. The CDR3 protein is CSASGLAGGYEQYF. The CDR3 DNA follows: TGCAGTGCTAGCGGACTAGCGGGAGGTTACGAGCAGTACTTC.

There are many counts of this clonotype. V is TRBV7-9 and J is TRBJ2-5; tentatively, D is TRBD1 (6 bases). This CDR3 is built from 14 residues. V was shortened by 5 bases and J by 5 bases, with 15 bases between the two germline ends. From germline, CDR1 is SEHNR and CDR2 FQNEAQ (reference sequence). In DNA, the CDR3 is TGTGCCAGCAGCACATACAGGGTAATGGAGACCCAGTACTTC. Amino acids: CASSTYRVMETQYF.

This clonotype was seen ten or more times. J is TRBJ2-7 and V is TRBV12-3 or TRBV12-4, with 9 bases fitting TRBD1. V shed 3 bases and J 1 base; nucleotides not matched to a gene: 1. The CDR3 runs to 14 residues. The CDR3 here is CASSLGQGSYEQYF. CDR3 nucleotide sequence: TGTGCCAGCAGTTTGGGACAGGGATCCTACGAGCAGTACTTC.

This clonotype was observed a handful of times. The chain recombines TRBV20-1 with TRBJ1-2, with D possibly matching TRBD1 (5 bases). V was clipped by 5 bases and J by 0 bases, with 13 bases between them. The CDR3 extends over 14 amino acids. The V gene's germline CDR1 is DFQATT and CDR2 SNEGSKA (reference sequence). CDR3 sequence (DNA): TGCAGTGCTCCAGAACAGGCTACTAACTATGGCTACACCTTC. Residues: CSAPEQATNYGYTF.

DNA for the CDR3: TGTGCCAGCAGTGAAGAGAGGAGGGAGACCCAGTACTTC. Its translation: CASSEERRETQYF. The chain has TRBV6-1 and TRBJ2-5, with D possibly matching TRBD2 (5 bases). V lost 1 base and J lost 5, with 8 bases in between. Germline CDR1 and CDR2: MNHNS and SASEGT. The CDR3 length is 13 residues.

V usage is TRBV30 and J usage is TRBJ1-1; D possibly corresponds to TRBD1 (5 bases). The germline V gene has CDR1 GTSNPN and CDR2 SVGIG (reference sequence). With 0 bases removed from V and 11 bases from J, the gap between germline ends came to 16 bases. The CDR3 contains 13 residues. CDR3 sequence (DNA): TGTGCCTGGAGTGTACTGCGGGGCGCGGGTGCTTTCTTT. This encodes CAWSVLRGAGAFF.

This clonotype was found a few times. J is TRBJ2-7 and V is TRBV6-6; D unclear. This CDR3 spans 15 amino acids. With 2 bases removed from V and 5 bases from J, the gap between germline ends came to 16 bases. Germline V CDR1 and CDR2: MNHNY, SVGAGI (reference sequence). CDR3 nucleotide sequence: TGTGCCAGCAGTTACGGACCCCCGGCTGGCCACGAGCAGTACTTC. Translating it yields CASSYGPPAGHEQYF.

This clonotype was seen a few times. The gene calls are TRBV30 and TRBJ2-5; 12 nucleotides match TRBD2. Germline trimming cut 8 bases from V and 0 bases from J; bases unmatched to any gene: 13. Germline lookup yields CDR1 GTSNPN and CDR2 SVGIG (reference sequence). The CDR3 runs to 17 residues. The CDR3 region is CAGSSSSGGAYQETQYF. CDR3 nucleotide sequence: TGTGCCGGCTCAAGTTCTAGCGGGGGGGCCTACCAAGAGACCCAGTACTTC.

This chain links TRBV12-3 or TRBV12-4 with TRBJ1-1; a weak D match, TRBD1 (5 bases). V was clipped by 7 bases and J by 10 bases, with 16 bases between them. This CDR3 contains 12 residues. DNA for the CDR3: TGTGCCAGCACCGAGGGTCGGACACTAGCTTTCTTT. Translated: CASTEGRTLAFF.

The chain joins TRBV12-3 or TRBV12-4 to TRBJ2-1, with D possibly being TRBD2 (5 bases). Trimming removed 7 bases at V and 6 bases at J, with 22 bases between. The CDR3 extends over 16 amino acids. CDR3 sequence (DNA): TGTGCCAGCACCCAATCTATTGGGCGGGCCCTCAATGAGCAGTTCTTC. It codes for CASTQSIGRALNEQFF.

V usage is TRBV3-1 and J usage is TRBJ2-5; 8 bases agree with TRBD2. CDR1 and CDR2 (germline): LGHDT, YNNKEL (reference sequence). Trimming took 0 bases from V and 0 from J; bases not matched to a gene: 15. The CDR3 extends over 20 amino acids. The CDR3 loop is CASSQDRWRGAGVYQETQYF. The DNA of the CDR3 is TGTGCCAGCAGCCAAGATCGGTGGCGGGGGGCCGGGGTTTACCAAGAGACCCAGTACTTC.

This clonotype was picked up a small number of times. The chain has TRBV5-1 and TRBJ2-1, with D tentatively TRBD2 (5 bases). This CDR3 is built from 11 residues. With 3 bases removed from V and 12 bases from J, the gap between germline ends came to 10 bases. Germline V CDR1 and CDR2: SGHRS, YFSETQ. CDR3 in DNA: TGCGCCAGCAGCTCAGACCGGGGGCAGTTCTTC. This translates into CASSSDRGQFF.